These 19 T cell receptor beta chains were sequenced from one sample in a study of blood T cells in healthy people across ages (dated by TCRdb to the mid-2010s). The library came from 5' RACE. These reads were obtained on an Illumina HiSeq 2500. A second 7 to 11 cycle PCR used a sample-barcoded 5' primer and a J-beta primer mix. Using fastp trimming at Q25 and MiXCR clonotype assembly, TCRdb reanalyzed the public sequencing data and kept in-frame beta chains. Entries that share a CDR3 protein sequence are merged under the most common genes and DNA. In all, the sample holds about 1.1 million distinct CDR3 sequences, and roughly two fifths of those were seen once. About an eighth of the sample is taken by the ten largest. The source material was blood. Every receptor here comes from a man aged 18 to 35 in good health.

The CDR3 sequence: CSASLTGARTYEQYF. The DNA for the CDR3 is TGCAGTGCTAGCCTGACAGGGGCCCGAACCTACGAGCAGTACTTC. The chain joins TRBV20-1 to TRBJ2-4, with 8 bases lining up with TRBD1. The J call may be faulty, since TRBJ2-7 better matches the DNA end. Germline assignment: CDR1 DFQATT and CDR2 SNEGSKA (reference sequence). This CDR3 has 15 amino acids.

Note on this clonotype: This may come from a read error, since a much larger clone is one base off. The chain carries TRBV4-1 and TRBJ2-5; 8 nucleotides line up with TRBD2. The J call is in doubt because the DNA end fits TRBJ2-7 better. Germline V gene data show CDR1 as MGHRA and CDR2 as YSYEKL. The CDR3 is made up of 14 amino acids. The DNA of the CDR3 is TGCGCCAGCAGCCAAGTTGGGACTAGGGGCGAGCAGTACTTC. This codes for CASSQVGTRGEQYF.

The rearrangement uses TRBV5-1 and TRBJ2-4; the match to TRBD1 covers 7 bases. The J call may be incorrect, as the DNA end agrees better with TRBJ2-7. Germline values: CDR1 SGHRS, CDR2 YFSETQ. The CDR3 totals 14 residues. The CDR3 bases are TGCGCCAGCAGCTCCAAAAACGGACAGGACGAGCAGTACTTC. Translated: CASSSKNGQDEQYF.

This clonotype occurred a few times. V gene TRBV6-2 or TRBV6-3 combines with J gene TRBJ2-3, with D tentatively TRBD1 or TRBD2 (5 bases each). Germline CDR1 is MNHEY and CDR2 is SVGEGT. This CDR3 spans 14 amino acids. Trimming pared 10 bases from V and 2 bases from J, leaving 16 bases between. CDR3 DNA: TGTGCCACCACAAGGGGAGCCTACACAGATACGCAGTATTTT. Its protein product is CATTRGAYTDTQYF.

The sample holds a few counts of this clonotype. V and J are TRBV10-3 and TRBJ1-5; TRBD1 aligns across 8 bases. Germline V lookup: CDR1 ENHRY, CDR2 SYGVKD. The CDR3 length is 15 residues. J gave up 6 bases and V 10 bases, and 14 bases lay outside the gene matches. CDR3 amino acids: CATGGGQEAVQPQHF. Written as DNA, the CDR3 is TGTGCCACAGGGGGGGGACAGGAGGCGGTTCAGCCCCAGCATTTT.

The chain links TRBV7-2 to TRBJ2-3; 7 bases agree with TRBD1. The CDR3 totals 16 residues. The V segment lost 0 bases and the J segment 4 bases; nucleotides outside the gene matches: 7. Germline CDR1 SGHTA, CDR2 FQGNSA. The CDR3 loop reads CASSLAGGVWSDTQYF. DNA for the CDR3: TGTGCCAGCAGCTTAGCAGGGGGCGTGTGGTCAGATACGCAGTATTTT.

J is TRBJ2-1 and V is TRBV9, with TRBD2 matching 15 bases. J gave up 7 bases and V 6 bases, and 2 bases lay outside the gene matches. The V gene's germline CDR1 is SGDLS and CDR2 YYNGEE. The CDR3 is 14 residues long. This CDR3 is CASTGTSGGNEQFF. CDR3 nucleotide sequence: TGTGCCAGCACCGGGACTAGCGGGGGGAATGAGCAGTTCTTC. Based on the CDR3 plus reference TRBV9 and TRBJ2-1, the full variable domain is DSGVTQTPKHLITATGQRVTLRCSPRSGDLSVYWYQQSLDQGLQFLIQYYNGEERAKGNILERFSAQQFPDLHSELNLSSLELGDSALYFCASTGTSGGNEQFFGPGTRLTVL.

The chain is built from TRBV4-3 and TRBJ1-3; 7 positions agree with TRBD1. CDR3 length: 15 residues. Germline V gene data show CDR1 as LGHNA and CDR2 as YSLEER. The V segment lost 0 bases and the J segment 3 bases; nucleotides outside the gene matches: 2. DNA for the CDR3: TGCGCCAGCAGCCAAGATGGACAGGATGGAAACACCATATATTTT. The encoded protein is CASSQDGQDGNTIYF.

The chain has TRBV4-3 and TRBJ1-6, with D unclear. CDR3 length: 14 amino acids. Germline-derived CDR1 and CDR2 are LGHNA and YSLEER. The ends were cut back, 4 bases at V and 6 bases at J, with 10 bases in the middle. CDR3 protein: CASSPDGTNSPLHF. The DNA for the CDR3 is TGCGCCAGCAGCCCCGACGGTACTAATTCACCCCTCCACTTT.

This clonotype has at least ten counts. The chain has TRBV27 and TRBJ2-3; 7 nucleotides agree with TRBD1. Trimming cost V 3 bases and J 2 bases; bases outside gene matches: 11. The V gene's germline CDR1 is MNHEY and CDR2 SMNVEV (reference sequence). The CDR3 is 17 residues long. For the CDR3, the DNA is TGTGCCAGCAGTTTGAAGAGGGGGCGTGATTTCACAGATACGCAGTATTTT. Translating gives CASSLKRGRDFTDTQYF.

This rearrangement joins TRBV28 to TRBJ2-5, with TRBD1 identical over 8 bases. The J call could be wrong; TRBJ2-7 is a better fit for the DNA end. The CDR3 has 14 amino acids. CDR1 and CDR2 (germline): MDHEN, SYDVKM. The CDR3 spells CASSVDRVFAEQYF. CDR3 nucleotide sequence: TGTGCCAGCAGTGTGGACAGGGTATTTGCCGAGCAGTACTTC.

This clonotype was picked up a small number of times. The chain uses TRBV27 and TRBJ2-3; 10 nucleotides agree with TRBD1. Looked up from germline, CDR1 is MNHEY and CDR2 is SMNVEV (reference sequence). This CDR3 has 15 residues. Trimming cost V 7 bases and J 3 bases; bases outside gene matches: 7. For the CDR3, the DNA is TGTGCCAGCAAAAGCCGGGACAGGGGAACAGATACGCAGTATTTT. Its protein product is CASKSRDRGTDTQYF.

Points on this clonotype: A clone one base away is much larger, so this may be a read error. The rearrangement links TRBV27 to TRBJ2-7; D may be TRBD1 (6 bases). Germline values: CDR1 MNHEY, CDR2 SMNVEV (reference sequence). Between the trimmed V and J ends, which lost 5 bases and 7 bases, there was a span of 18 bases. The CDR3 runs to 14 residues. The chain's CDR3 is CASSLRGIYNEQYF. The CDR3 DNA follows: TGTGCCAGCAGTCTAAGGGGGATCTACAATGAGCAGTACTTC.

The chain carries TRBV6-2 or TRBV6-3 and TRBJ2-1; possibly TRBD1 or TRBD2 for D (6 bases each). Germline CDR1 reads MNHEY; CDR2 reads SVGEGT. The CDR3 loop spans 14 amino acids. V was pared by 8 bases and J by 8 bases, with 19 bases between. Here the CDR3 reads CASDRGWGADEQFF. Here the CDR3 DNA reads TGTGCCAGCGATAGAGGATGGGGGGCCGATGAGCAGTTCTTC.

The genes are TRBV20-1 and TRBJ1-2, with a weak D call TRBD1 (5 bases). V gave up 0 bases and J gave up 1 base, with 15 bases separating them. The CDR3 is 16 residues long. Germline V gene sequence: CDR1 DFQATT, CDR2 SNEGSKA (reference sequence). The CDR3 DNA is TGCAGTGCTAGAGATCCTGGGGCGAGATTTAACTATGGCTACACCTTC. Amino acid sequence: CSARDPGARFNYGYTF.

This clonotype was recorded a few times. The rearrangement uses TRBV18 and TRBJ2-1; tentatively, D is TRBD1 (5 bases). The V end lost 2 bases, the J end lost 4 bases, and 15 bases lay between the germline ends. In germline, CDR1 is KGHSH, CDR2 LQKENI. This CDR3 contains 16 residues. CDR3 region: CASSPSAQGLYNEQFF. The CDR3 nucleotides read TGTGCCAGCTCACCATCTGCCCAGGGTCTGTACAATGAGCAGTTCTTC.

On this clonotype: One junction end does not reproduce the germline sequence, and a read error may be involved. The CDR3 coding sequence is TGCAGTACTAGCCGGACAGGGATAGCCGAGTACCAAGAGACCCAGTACTTC. Protein product: CSTSRTGIAEYQETQYF. The chain combines TRBV20-1 with TRBJ2-5, with TRBD1 matching over 8 bases. Germline-derived CDR1 and CDR2 are DFQATT and SNEGSKA (reference sequence). The CDR3 is made up of 17 amino acids.

The table lists this clonotype with a few counts. For the CDR3, the DNA is TGCAGTGCCCCCTCGCCGGCGGCAGGGAGGGAAAAACTGTTTTTT. This translates into CSAPSPAAGREKLFF. This chain connects TRBV20-1 to TRBJ1-4, with a tentative D call TRBD1 (5 bases). Trimming stripped 6 bases from V and 8 bases from J, with 22 bases between. CDR3 length: 15 amino acids. Germline CDR1 DFQATT, CDR2 SNEGSKA (reference sequence).

This clonotype was detected a few times. The V and J genes are TRBV15 and TRBJ2-5; D unclear. The CDR3 totals 15 residues. Between the trimmed V and J ends, which lost 1 base and 2 bases, there was a span of 11 bases. CDR1 is LNHNV, CDR2 YYDKDF, per germline (reference sequence). CDR3 nucleotides: TGTGCCACCAGCAGAGGTGGGCAAGGACAAGAGACCCAGTACTTC. Translation: CATSRGGQGQETQYF.